Listed here is a single T cell receptor (beta chain). Its cognate antigen is unknown. The V and J ends lost 7 bases and 1 base respectively, with 17 bases between them. This CDR3 comprises 17 residues. Germline V gives CDR1 MNHEY, CDR2 SMNVEV (reference sequence). This record comes from a study of graft-versus-host responses after intestinal transplantation. Turning to the study itself: All recipients got anti-thymocyte globulin induction, then tacrolimus and steroids for roughly 3 years.

Whole-study results and caveats: Circulating GvH clones peaking coincided with falling HvG clones soon after transplant.

The data were produced by immunoSEQ multiplex PCR, yet TCRdb's version contains in-frame clones alone and is incomplete. The data contain tens of thousands of clones, approximately 80% of them singletons. This material consisted of unstimulated CD4+ T cells sorted from spleen or lymph node cells, taken before transplant. The chain employs TRBV27 and TRBJ2-6; D is perhaps TRBD2 (5 bases). This receptor was obtained from a human donor who was the organ donor for an intestinal transplant. CDR3 nucleotides: TGTGCCAGCACCTGGCGGGCCTTCTCATCTGGGGCCAACGTCCTGACTTTC. Protein sequence: CASTWRAFSSGANVLTF.